The 7 T cell receptor beta chains presented below share a single source sample, sequenced in a study of T cells in tumors after PD-1 blockade. Using immunoSEQ multiplex PCR, the repertoire was profiled, and TCRdb retains in-frame clones only, with some absent. Found here are thousands of clones, 70% to 80% of them singletons; the top ten hold more than 15%. Sample time point: first of two post-therapy site-matched biopsies roughly 2 months apart. The sequencing here drew on tumor tissue, taken after anti-PD-1 treatment. The receptors here all came from a human donor with basal cell carcinoma.

The chain links TRBV5-1 to TRBJ2-7, with 7 nucleotides matching TRBD1. This CDR3 region has 14 residues. CDR1 is SGHRS, CDR2 YFSETQ, per germline. V shed 4 bases, J shed 1 base, and the junction held 5 bases outside the gene matches. CDR3 residues: CASSLRDSSYEQYF. The CDR3 region has the DNA TGCGCCAGCAGCCTCCGGGACAGTTCCTACGAGCAGTACTTC.

Points on this clone: One junction end does not reproduce the germline sequence, and a read error may be involved. At the DNA level, this CDR3 is encoded by other sequences in the same sample as well. The chain uses TRBV7-2 and TRBJ1-3, with TRBD1 matching 8 bases. The CDR3 has 15 amino acids. Per the germline V gene, CDR1 is SGHTA and CDR2 is FQGNSA. CDR3 coding DNA: TGCGCCAGCAGCATCTCGACAGGGGATGTGGACACCATATATTTT. Translating gives CASSISTGDVDTIYF.

This sequence joins TRBV5-1 and TRBJ2-3; D possibly corresponds to TRBD2 (5 bases). Looked up from germline, CDR1 is SGHRS and CDR2 is YFSETQ. Trimming took off 0 bases at V and 4 bases at J, with 12 bases between the two ends. The CDR3 has 15 amino acids. The DNA for the CDR3 is TGCGCCAGCAGCTTGGAAATGAGGGCAGCAGATACGCAGTATTTT. Protein sequence: CASSLEMRAADTQYF.

The V call is TRBV28, the J call TRBJ2-7; TRBD1 aligns across 7 bases. This CDR3 spans 13 amino acids. Looked up from germline, CDR1 is MDHEN and CDR2 is SYDVKM. J lost 3 bases, V lost 5 bases, and 4 bases had no gene match. The CDR3 DNA is TGTGCCAGCAGTCCCCCAGGGGGCTACGAGCAGTACTTC. It is translated as CASSPPGGYEQYF.

The chain has TRBV28 and TRBJ1-2; D is undetermined. V was pared by 8 bases and J by 4 bases, with 8 bases between. The CDR3 is 11 amino acids. CDR1 MDHEN and CDR2 SYDVKM come from the germline V gene. CDR3 residues: CASSARYGYTF. CDR3 bases: TGTGCCAGCTCCGCCCGCTATGGCTACACCTTC.

This rearrangement joins TRBV3-1 (or the pseudogene TRBV3-2) to TRBJ1-1, with unresolved D. CDR3 length: 14 amino acids. V lost 5 bases to trimming and J lost 0 bases, with 10 bases between them. Germline V gene sequence: CDR1 LGHDT, CDR2 YNNKEL (reference sequence). CDR3 amino acids: CASSYQGLNTEAFF. DNA of the CDR3: TGTGCCAGCAGCTATCAAGGACTGAACACTGAAGCTTTCTTT.

The CDR3 loop reads CAWKNSWGRDTQYF. The CDR3 region has the DNA TGTGCCTGGAAAAACAGTTGGGGAAGAGATACGCAGTATTTT. This chain connects TRBV30 to TRBJ2-3; D is unclear. Germline CDR1 and CDR2: GTSNPN and SVGIG (reference sequence). The CDR3 runs to 14 residues. V gave up 4 bases and J gave up 5 bases, with 16 bases separating them.